Following are 26 T cell receptor beta chains from one sample sequenced in a study of T cell clonality in common variable immunodeficiency. Broader study findings: Fewer deletions and N-nucleotide insertions were reportedly seen in common variable immunodeficiency TCR beta sequences.

For these receptors, no antigen is known. Assay used: immunoSEQ multiplex PCR; TCRdb lists only in-frame clones, some missing. The profile covers around 16,000 clones, none occurring a single time. What was sequenced was peripheral blood mononuclear cells. Source of these receptors: a human donor with common variable immunodeficiency.

Worth noting for this clone: Sequencing ends 3 residues short of the CDR3 end; the germline J gene provides the rest. V gene TRBV18 combines with J gene TRBJ2-7; 8 bases align to TRBD1. In germline, CDR1 is KGHSH, CDR2 LQKENI. CDR3 length: 15 residues. V shed 6 bases and J 3 bases; nucleotides not matched to a gene: 10. The CDR3 here is CASSPGQGFVYEQYF. The sequenced CDR3 bases are TGTGCCAGCTCCCCCGGACAGGGTTTCGTCTACGAG.

Comments on this clone: Coverage ceases 3 residues before the CDR3 finishes, and the germline J gene fills in the end. V is TRBV7-2 and J is TRBJ1-6; 8 bases agree with TRBD1. This CDR3 has 15 residues. J gave up 7 bases and V 5 bases, and 7 bases lay outside the gene matches. The germline V gene encodes CDR1 SGHTA and CDR2 FQGNSA. This CDR3 reads CASSPTRTGNSPLHF. Partial CDR3 DNA: TGTGCCAGCAGCCCCACCCGGACAGGGAATTCACCC.

This clone was detected only a few times. The read is 3 residues too short to cover the CDR3 end, so that end is filled in from the germline J gene. This chain connects TRBV20-1 to TRBJ2-7, with 11 bases that match TRBD2. This CDR3 has 14 amino acids. The trim removed 6 bases at V and 0 bases at J, leaving 4 bases unmatched. Germline-derived CDR1 and CDR2 are DFQATT and SNEGSKA (reference sequence). The CDR3: CSASSGGISYEQYF. Partial CDR3 DNA: TGCAGTGCGTCTAGCGGGGGGATCTCCTACGAG.

This clone was counted at least ten times. The read halts 3 residues ahead of the CDR3 end, with the missing end drawn from the germline J gene. The genes are TRBV29-1 and TRBJ1-1; TRBD1 is a possible D gene (5 bases). CDR1 is SQVTM, CDR2 ANQGSEA, per germline. This CDR3 has 14 amino acids. V dropped 6 bases and J dropped 6 bases, with 20 bases sitting between them. CDR3 sequence: CSVQRGYGISEAFF. CDR3 bases read: TGCAGCGTGCAGAGGGGCTACGGAATTTCTGAA.

This clone was seen at least ten times. The read ends 3 residues before the CDR3 terminus; that terminus is restored from the germline J gene. The rearrangement uses TRBV19 and TRBJ2-2; tentatively, D is TRBD2 (5 bases). Looked up from germline, CDR1 is LNHDA and CDR2 is SQIVND (reference sequence). The ends were cut back, 5 bases at V and 6 bases at J, with 13 bases in the middle. CDR3 length: 14 residues. The sequenced CDR3 bases are TGTGCCAGTAGTCCAACTCTAGCCTCCGGGGAG. Translating gives CASSPTLASGE. The whole CDR3 sequence is CASSPTLASGELFF.

This clone was recorded a few times. CDR3 loop: CASSSPRTGIYNEQFF. The covered CDR3 bases are TGTGCCAGCAGCTCTCCCCGGACAGGGATTTACAATGAG. The chain uses TRBV7-8 and TRBJ2-1, with TRBD1 matching 8 bases. The DNA ends 3 residues before the CDR3 does, and the rest of the CDR3 is filled in from the germline J gene. The CDR3 runs 16 residues. The germline V gene has CDR1 SGHVS and CDR2 FQNEAQ. The junction had 9 bases not matched to a gene; V was cut back by 4 bases and J by 4 bases.

The sample holds a few counts of this clone. The read ends 3 residues shy of where the CDR3 ends; the end is completed using the germline J gene. The chain links TRBV19 to TRBJ1-5; 8 nucleotides align to TRBD1. CDR1 and CDR2 from the germline V gene are LNHDA and SQIVND (reference sequence). The CDR3 runs 15 residues. The V segment lost 5 bases and the J segment 2 bases; nucleotides outside the gene matches: 5. The CDR3 DNA, read in part, is TGTGCCAGTAGTTTCGGACAGGGTGGCAATCAGCCC. Translating gives CASSFGQGGNQP. The complete CDR3 reads CASSFGQGGNQPQHF. Using reference TRBV19 and TRBJ1-5 for the parts outside the CDR3, the full variable domain is DGGITQSPKYLFRKEGQNVTLSCEQNLNHDAMYWYRQDPGQGLRLIYYSQIVNDFQKGDIAEGYSVSREKKESFPLTVTSAQKNPTAFYLCASSFGQGGNQPQHFGDGTRLSIL.

This clone showed up just a few times. Read sequence stops 3 residues before the CDR3 end, and the germline J gene provides the missing end. The chain links TRBV19 to TRBJ2-5, with 9 bases that match TRBD2. In germline, CDR1 is LNHDA, CDR2 SQIVND (reference sequence). The J segment lost 0 bases and the V segment lost 3 bases, leaving 11 bases of the junction unmatched. The CDR3 extends over 18 amino acids. The CDR3: CASSIFRTSVMHQETQYF. CDR3 bases read: TGTGCCAGTAGTATTTTCAGGACTAGCGTGATGCACCAAGAGACC.

There are a few counts of this clone. The CDR3 extends 3 residues past the end of the read, so its final part is completed from the germline J gene. The V gene is TRBV7-8, the J gene TRBJ2-5, with TRBD1 matching 10 bases. The CDR3 spans 16 residues. Germline CDR1 is SGHVS and CDR2 is FQNEAQ. The V segment lost 6 bases and the J segment 4 bases; nucleotides outside the gene matches: 11. The DNA read from the CDR3 is TGTGCCAGCAGACCGCCGTTCTGGACAGGGGGAGAGACC. It codes for CASRPPFWTGGET. The entire CDR3 reads CASRPPFWTGGETQYF.

On this clone: The CDR3 end is not reached by the read, which stops 3 residues before it; the germline J gene fills it in. This chain connects TRBV7-2 to TRBJ2-3, with TRBD2 matching 14 bases. The germline V gene has CDR1 SGHTA and CDR2 FQGNSA. This CDR3 spans 15 amino acids. Unmatched junction bases numbered 4, after V lost 6 bases and J lost 5 bases. CDR3 protein: CASSYGLAGGDTQYF. The DNA read from the CDR3 is TGTGCCAGCAGTTACGGACTAGCGGGGGGAGATACG.

By proportion, this clone is medium-sized (0.01 to 0.1%). The CDR3 is cut off 3 residues early in the read; its end comes from the germline J gene. The gene calls are TRBV4-1 and TRBJ1-5; maybe TRBD1 (5 bases). CDR1 is MGHRA, CDR2 YSYEKL, per germline. V lost 0 bases and J 7 bases, leaving 13 bases between the germline ends. This CDR3 comprises 15 residues. The part of the CDR3 DNA that was read is TGCGCCAGCAGCCAAGACGGCCAGGGCGGCCAGCCC. Amino acids: CASSQDGQGGQP. The complete CDR3 protein is CASSQDGQGGQPQHF.

This clone was detected only a few times. Coverage ceases 3 residues before the CDR3 finishes, and the germline J gene fills in the end. The chain links TRBV30 to TRBJ2-3, with 9 nucleotides matching TRBD1. CDR1 is GTSNPN and CDR2 is SVGIG in the germline V gene (reference sequence). The CDR3 is 14 amino acids. J was trimmed by 4 bases and V by 3 bases; bases with no gene match: 5. The CDR3 bases that were read are TGTGCCTGGAGAAAAAGGGACAGGGCAGATACG. Protein product: CAWRKRDRADT. From start to end, the CDR3 is CAWRKRDRADTQYF. The variable domain in full, with the rest retrieved from reference TRBV30 and TRBJ2-3, is SQTIHQWPATLVQPVGSPLSLECTVEGTSNPNLYWYRQAAGRGLQLLFYSVGIGQISSEVPQNLSASRPQDRQFILSSKKLLLSDSGFYLCAWRKRDRADTQYFGPGTRLTVL.

A note on this clone: The read ends 3 residues shy of where the CDR3 ends; the end is completed using the germline J gene. The rearrangement joins TRBV2 to TRBJ2-3; TRBD1 might be the D (6 bases). The CDR3 spans 16 residues. CDR1 and CDR2 from the germline V gene are SNHLY and FYNNEI. Trimming removed 3 bases at V and 1 base at J, with 14 bases between. The DNA read from the CDR3 is TGTGCCAGCAGTGATCAGGGGCGAGGGGGCACAGATACG. It codes for CASSDQGRGGTDT. The whole CDR3 is CASSDQGRGGTDTQYF.

This clone appeared a few times. The CDR3 goes on 3 residues after the read ends, and that part is filled in from the germline J gene. V gene TRBV18 combines with J gene TRBJ2-7, with D possibly being TRBD2 (6 bases). The CDR3 is made up of 13 amino acids. Trimming took 3 bases from V and 3 from J, leaving 9 bases between them. Germline V gives CDR1 KGHSH, CDR2 LQKENI. Incomplete CDR3 DNA: TGTGCCAGCTCACCCTTGACTAGCTACGAG. Residues: CASSPLTSYE. In full, the CDR3 is CASSPLTSYEQYF.

Comments on this clone: The missing CDR3 end, 3 residues past where the read stops, is filled in from the germline J gene. The chain links TRBV6-1 to TRBJ2-1; 8 bases are a match to TRBD2. The ends lost 2 bases at V and 4 bases at J; junction bases unmatched: 4. Germline CDR1 MNHNS, CDR2 SASEGT. The CDR3 extends over 15 amino acids. CDR3 DNA (partial): TGTGCCAGCAGTGAAAGCGGGGGCCGTTACAATGAG. This gives the protein CASSESGGRYNE. In full, the CDR3 reads CASSESGGRYNEQFF.

This clone was detected only a few times. The CDR3 end falls 3 residues outside the read, so it is completed with the germline J gene. V gene TRBV2 combines with J gene TRBJ2-1; the D gene is possibly TRBD2 (5 bases). The V and J ends lost 4 bases and 4 bases respectively, with 11 bases between them. There are 14 residues in the CDR3. In germline, CDR1 is SNHLY, CDR2 FYNNEI. The CDR3 spells CASSVLRGYNEQFF. The sequenced part of the CDR3 DNA is TGTGCCAGCAGTGTGTTGAGAGGGTACAATGAG.

Only a few counts were recorded for this clone. The CDR3 extends 3 residues past the end of the read, so its final part is completed from the germline J gene. J is TRBJ1-6 and V is TRBV19; TRBD1 might be the D (5 bases). The V end lost 5 bases, the J end lost 2 bases, and 16 bases lay between the germline ends. Germline V gene data show CDR1 as LNHDA and CDR2 as SQIVND (reference sequence). This CDR3 has 17 amino acids. This CDR3 reads CASSPKSGSTYNSPLHF. CDR3 bases read: TGTGCCAGTAGTCCCAAGTCAGGGTCCACCTATAATTCACCC.

As concerns this clone: The observed sequence ends 3 residues before the CDR3 terminus, with the missing tail filled in from the germline J gene. The chain is built from TRBV7-2 and TRBJ1-2; TRBD1 matches at 9 bases. The CDR3 sequence is 14 residues long. With V trimmed by 5 bases and J by 4 bases, 5 bases remained unmatched. CDR1 SGHTA and CDR2 FQGNSA come from the germline V gene. CDR3 amino acids: CASSATGGTYGYTF. CDR3 DNA, as far as it was read: TGTGCCAGCAGCGCAACAGGGGGCACCTATGGC.

Of note for this clone: The junction departs from germline at one end; a sequencing error may be responsible. Sequencing ends 3 residues short of the CDR3 end; the germline J gene provides the rest. The V and J genes are TRBV7-7 and TRBJ2-2, with D perhaps matching TRBD2 (5 bases). The CDR3 length is 14 residues. The germline V gene has CDR1 SSHAT and CDR2 FNYEAQ (reference sequence). The CDR3 region is CASSHGVNTGELFF. The CDR3 DNA, read in part, is TGTGCTAGCAGCCACGGGGTCAACACCGGGGAG. Full variable domain (outside the CDR3, taken from reference TRBV7-7 and TRBJ2-2): GAGVSQSPRYKVTKRGQDVTLRCDPISSHATLYWYQQALGQGPEFLTYFNYEAQPDKSGLPSDRFSAERPEGSISTLTIQRTEQRDSAMYRCASSHGVNTGELFFGEGSRLTVL.

On this clone: The CDR3 end lies 3 residues beyond the end of the read and is filled in from the germline J gene. The chain links TRBV20-1 to TRBJ2-3, with 11 bases fitting TRBD2. CDR3 size: 17 residues. The germline CDR1 and CDR2 sequences are DFQATT and SNEGSKA (reference sequence). The V segment lost 3 bases and the J segment 2 bases; nucleotides outside the gene matches: 10. The part of the CDR3 DNA that was read is TGCAGTGCTAGGGTGCTAGCGGGGGGATACACCACAGATACG. Translation: CSARVLAGGYTTDT. The whole CDR3 reads CSARVLAGGYTTDTQYF.

As for this clone: The read terminates 3 residues ahead of where the CDR3 ends, so the germline J gene completes it. The V and J genes are TRBV18 and TRBJ1-5; no reliable D call. This CDR3 spans 14 amino acids. V lost 6 bases, J lost 1 base, and 10 bases lay in between. Germline V gene data show CDR1 as KGHSH and CDR2 as LQKENI. CDR3 in amino acids: CASSRGGSNQPQHF. The sequenced part of the CDR3 DNA is TGTGCCAGCTCCCGGGGAGGGAGCAATCAGCCC.

This clone was seen repeatedly, ten times or more. The missing CDR3 end, 3 residues past where the read stops, is filled in from the germline J gene. This chain links TRBV13 with TRBJ2-7; 7 bases align to TRBD1. The V gene end was trimmed by 5 bases and the J gene end by 4 bases; junction bases not matched to a gene: 5. The CDR3 is made up of 13 amino acids. The germline V gene encodes CDR1 PRHDT and CDR2 FYEKMQ (reference sequence). The covered CDR3 bases are TGTGCCAGCAGCGCCGGGACAGTTTACGAG. It specifies CASSAGTVYE. The full CDR3 sequence reads CASSAGTVYEQYF.

This clone showed up many times. The DNA ends 3 residues before the CDR3 does, and the rest of the CDR3 is filled in from the germline J gene. The chain couples TRBV2 to TRBJ2-7; 7 bases map to TRBD1. Germline V lookup: CDR1 SNHLY, CDR2 FYNNEI. This CDR3 has 14 amino acids. V trimming: 6 bases; J trimming: 2 bases; junction bases outside the gene matches: 7. The CDR3 bases that were read are TGTGCCAGCAGACCCGGGACAGCTGCCTACGAG. It translates to CASRPGTAAYE. The entire CDR3 protein reads CASRPGTAAYEQYF.

This clone has only a few counts. The CDR3 extends 3 residues past the end of the read, so its final part is completed from the germline J gene. The chain uses TRBV7-2 and TRBJ2-1; TRBD1 might be the D (6 bases). The CDR3 extends over 13 amino acids. Germline CDR1 and CDR2: SGHTA and FQGNSA. V lost 5 bases, J lost 5 bases, and 10 bases lay in between. Incomplete CDR3 DNA: TGTGCCAGCAGCACGGACAGAAACAATGAG. Translating it yields CASSTDRNNE. The whole CDR3 reads CASSTDRNNEQFF.

As concerns this clone: The sequence runs out 3 residues before the end of the CDR3; the remainder is reconstructed from the germline J gene. V gene TRBV18 combines with J gene TRBJ2-3; 10 bases align to TRBD1. CDR1 is KGHSH, CDR2 LQKENI, per germline. This CDR3 spans 15 amino acids. Trimming cost V 6 bases and J 3 bases; bases outside gene matches: 6. The sequenced CDR3 bases are TGTGCCAGCTCCTACGGACAGGGGGGAACAGATACG. It translates to CASSYGQGGTDT. The entire CDR3 reads CASSYGQGGTDTQYF.

Concerning this clone itself: The CDR3 extends 3 residues past the end of the read, so its final part is completed from the germline J gene. This chain connects TRBV30 to TRBJ2-1; D is undetermined. CDR3 size: 11 residues. Trimming removed 4 bases from V and 9 bases from J, with 10 bases in between. The germline V gene encodes CDR1 GTSNPN and CDR2 SVGIG (reference sequence). CDR3 residues: CAWNKLSEQFF. The CDR3 bases that were read are TGTGCCTGGAATAAGCTAAGTGAG.